Below, one TCR beta chain is given with its context. The sample belongs to a study of blood T cell repertoires in COVID-19. Per the germline V gene, CDR1 is MNHEY and CDR2 is SVGAGI. The V and J ends lost 6 bases and 0 bases respectively, with 15 bases between them. The CDR3 covers 15 residues. The repertoire was sequenced with immunoSEQ multiplex PCR; TCRdb's copy has only in-frame clones and lacks some. This table has around 140,000 clones, 81% appearing once. This chain joins TRBV6-5 and TRBJ2-7; a weak D match, TRBD1 (6 bases). Sample: peripheral blood. This receptor was taken from a woman aged 55-69 years with active or convalescent COVID-19. The CDR3 is CASSRQGHFSYEQYF. The CDR3 DNA reads as TGTGCCAGCAGCCGGCAGGGACACTTCTCCTACGAGCAGTACTTC.